The entry that follows covers one T cell receptor (beta chain) sequence. The target antigen is unknown. The PCR used 60 Vbeta and 13 Jbeta primers. TCRdb's copy holds only in-frame clones and misses some; the assay was immunoSEQ multiplex PCR. In the table there are around 90,000 clones, about 66% of which are singletons. This sample is part of a study of cytomegalovirus exposure and HLA in healthy donors. General study points: V- and J-gene trimming in TCR beta was tied to a missense DCLRE1C variant by an analysis performed later. A classifier reportedly called cytomegalovirus status with high sensitivity and specificity. The study put 150 or so TCR beta chains on its list as cytomegalovirus-associated.

The receptor was isolated from a woman in her forties or fifties in good health and CMV-seropositive. Sequencing used PBMCs.

The CDR3 region is CASSFIGGPGELFF. The CDR3 DNA sequence: TGTGCCAGTAGTTTTATCGGGGGGCCCGGGGAGCTGTTTTTT. This sequence joins TRBV19 and TRBJ2-2, with TRBD2 as a possible D gene (7 bases). The CDR3 contains 14 residues. V gave up 5 bases and J gave up 6 bases, with 13 bases separating them. Germline V CDR1 and CDR2: LNHDA, SQIVND (reference sequence).